A selection of T cell receptor beta chains follows, all from one sample in a study of CD8 T cells in Susac syndrome. TCRdb itself ran the immunoSEQ multiplex PCR reads through MiXCR, one entry per CDR3 protein. The table includes approximately 170,000 distinct CDR3 sequences, just under 95% detected once. What was sequenced was CD4+ T cells from PBMCs. All receptors come from a human donor in good health. The CDR3 runs from the conserved cysteine through the conserved F or W. Each record gives: V gene, clone size, CDR3 protein. Size is stated for part of the rows, as once, few or many counts, or as a class when the clone is expanded.

TRBV29-1 . CSVEGGQGATEAFF
TRBV19 . CASSTTSDIQYF
TRBV6-5 once CASSYSRQGTSYEQYF
TRBV18 . CASSPPVAGDNEQFF
TRBV5-1 . CASSLQGGENIQYF
TRBV5-4 . CASSSQAGADNEQFF
TRBV11-2 . CASSLRRQAEAFF
TRBV7-8 . CASSLTQGGTEAFF
TRBV3-1 . CASSQESDSRNQPQHF
TRBV9 . CASSPRQTNNSPLHF
TRBV19 . CASSMGPSGYTF
TRBV5-1 few CASSSSSGQQTDTQYF
TRBV25-1 . CASSGGLYEQYF
TRBV19 . CASNTGGRGSPLHF
TRBV12-3/TRBV12-4 . CASSTRTGWATEAFF
TRBV3-1 few CASSQGGTGGLEQYF
TRBV20-1 . CSAAGTGGAGYGYTF
TRBV15 . CATSRDRKAARTDTQYF
TRBV12-3/TRBV12-4 . CASSPGGRGYTF
TRBV3-1 . CASSQDMRQGSGANVLTF
TRBV2 . CARQGASSTDTQYF
TRBV12-3/TRBV12-4 . CASSATGAETQYF
TRBV5-5 once CASSLVGGEGIQYF
TRBV19 . CASSRQGNQPQHF
TRBV20-1 . CSAEEDGYEQYF
TRBV7-8 . CASSLRDRGINGYTF
TRBV3-1 . CASSRTRGADTQYF
TRBV27 . CASSLLGGQPLHF
TRBV28 . CASRLQGSNQPQHF
TRBV2 . CASSRQRPDTQYF
TRBV30 once CAWSRAGQQYF
TRBV19 . CASKASSYNSPLHF
TRBV3-1 . CASSQRTPETQYF